The present TCR beta chain was sequenced within a study of blood T cell repertoires in COVID-19. Authors' processing steps: Reference gene primer amplification yielded estimated nucleated cell counts. Sequencing used immunoSEQ multiplex PCR; TCRdb keeps in-frame clones, though not all of them. V and J calls and clone size follow that table, whereas D and trimming were derived from the DNA. Here the sample spans hundreds of thousands of clones, roughly 86% being singletons. Trimming pared 5 bases from V and 0 bases from J, leaving 14 bases between. The germline V gene has CDR1 SGHDN and CDR2 FVKESK. CDR3 length: 16 residues.

The origin of this receptor is a woman aged 30 to 39 who had recovered from COVID-19. The chain carries TRBV14 and TRBJ2-1; tentative D call: TRBD2 (6 bases). The sample consisted of PBMCs or T cells enriched from blood (not recorded which). The DNA for the CDR3 is TGTGCCAGCAGCGTTTTGACTAGACCCTCCTACAATGAGCAGTTCTTC. Translating it yields CASSVLTRPSYNEQFF.